This record concerns one TCR beta chain sequence. The antigen is undetermined. This specimen comes from a study of cytomegalovirus exposure and HLA in healthy donors. Findings and limits, study-wide: There were a few CMV-associated chains whose specificity for CMV antigens was confirmed in vitro. Later analysis reportedly placed an Asian-associated ancestry cluster below the approximately 680-donor mean in N-insertions.

The primer mix had 60 Vbeta and 13 Jbeta primers. Profiled with immunoSEQ multiplex PCR; TCRdb holds only in-frame clones, not every one. The sample consists of around 130,000 clones, 80% to 90% of them appearing once. CDR1 is SGDLS, CDR2 YYNGEE, per germline. Trimming cost V 6 bases and J 3 bases, with 15 bases left between them. The CDR3 runs to 14 residues. Material for sequencing was PBMCs. This TCR came from a man between 50 and 59 years old in good health and CMV-seronegative. The chain is built from TRBV9 and TRBJ1-2; maybe TRBD1 (6 bases). The CDR3 sequence is CASTERGGDYGYTF. CDR3 nucleotide sequence: TGTGCCAGCACCGAACGAGGGGGAGACTATGGCTACACCTTC.